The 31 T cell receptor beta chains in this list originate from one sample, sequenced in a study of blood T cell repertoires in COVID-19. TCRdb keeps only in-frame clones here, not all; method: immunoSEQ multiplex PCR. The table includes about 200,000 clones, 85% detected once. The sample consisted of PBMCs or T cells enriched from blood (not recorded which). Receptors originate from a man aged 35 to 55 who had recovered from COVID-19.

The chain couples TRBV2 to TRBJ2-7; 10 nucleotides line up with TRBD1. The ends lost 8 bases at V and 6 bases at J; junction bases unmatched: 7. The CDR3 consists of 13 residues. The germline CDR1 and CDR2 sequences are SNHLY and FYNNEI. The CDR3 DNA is TGTGCCAGCCTCCGGGACAGGGGACTCGAGCAGTACTTC. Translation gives CASLRDRGLEQYF.

The CDR3 coding sequence is TGTGCCAGCAGCTTATCGGGGTTGGACGAGCAGTACTTC. This encodes CASSLSGLDEQYF. The chain recombines TRBV7-2 with TRBJ2-7; a weak D match, TRBD2 (5 bases). V shed 2 bases and J shed 5 bases, with 10 bases lying between them. The CDR3 totals 13 residues. Germline V gives CDR1 SGHTA, CDR2 FQGNSA.

The CDR3 here is CASSLTGLSGYTF. Here the CDR3 DNA reads TGTGCCAGCAGCTTGACAGGGCTTAGTGGCTACACCTTC. The V gene is TRBV7-3, the J gene TRBJ1-2; 7 bases align to TRBD1. The CDR3 runs 13 residues. Germline assignment: CDR1 SGHTA and CDR2 FQGTGA. J lost 7 bases, V lost 3 bases, and 5 bases had no gene match.

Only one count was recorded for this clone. The CDR3 DNA sequence: TGTGCCAGCAGCTTGGAAGCGACTAGCGGGAATGAGCAGTACTTC. Residues: CASSLEATSGNEQYF. The V and J genes are TRBV5-4 and TRBJ2-7, with 11 bases matching TRBD2. Germline V CDR1 and CDR2: SGHNT, YYREEE (reference sequence). The J segment lost 7 bases and the V segment lost 0 bases, leaving 6 bases of the junction unmatched. The CDR3 is made up of 15 amino acids. Full variable domain (rest looked up from reference TRBV5-4 and TRBJ2-7): ETGVTQSPTHLIKTRGQQVTLRCSSQSGHNTVSWYQQALGQGPQFIFQYYREEENGRGNFPPRFSGLQFPNYSSELNVNALELDDSALYLCASSLEATSGNEQYFGPGTRLTVT.

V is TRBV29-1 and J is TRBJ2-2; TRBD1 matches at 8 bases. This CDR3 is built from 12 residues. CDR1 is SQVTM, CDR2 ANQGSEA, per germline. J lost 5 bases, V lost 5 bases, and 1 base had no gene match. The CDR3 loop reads CSVRQGTGELFF. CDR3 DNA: TGCAGCGTTAGACAGGGGACCGGGGAGCTGTTTTTT.

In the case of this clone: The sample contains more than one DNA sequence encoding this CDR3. The CDR3 DNA sequence: TGTGCCATCAGTGGACAGGCCTACGAGCAGTACTTC. Translating gives CAISGQAYEQYF. The V call is TRBV10-3, the J call TRBJ2-7; possible D gene TRBD1, 6 bases. In germline, CDR1 is ENHRY, CDR2 SYGVKD. The CDR3 consists of 12 residues. Trimming left V 4 bases short and J 2 bases short, with 6 bases between.

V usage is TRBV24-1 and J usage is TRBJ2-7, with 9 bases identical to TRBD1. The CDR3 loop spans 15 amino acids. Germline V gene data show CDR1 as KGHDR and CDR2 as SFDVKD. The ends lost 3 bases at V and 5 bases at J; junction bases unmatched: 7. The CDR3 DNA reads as TGTGCCACCAGTGATGTGGGACAGGGAGAGGACGAGCAGTACTTC. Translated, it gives CATSDVGQGEDEQYF.

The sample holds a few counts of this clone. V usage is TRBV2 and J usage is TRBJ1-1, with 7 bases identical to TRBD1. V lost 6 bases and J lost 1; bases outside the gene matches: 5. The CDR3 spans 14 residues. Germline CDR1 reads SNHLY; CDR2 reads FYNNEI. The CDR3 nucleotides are TGTGCCAGCAGAGAGGACAGGTCGAACACTGAAGCTTTCTTT. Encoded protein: CASREDRSNTEAFF.

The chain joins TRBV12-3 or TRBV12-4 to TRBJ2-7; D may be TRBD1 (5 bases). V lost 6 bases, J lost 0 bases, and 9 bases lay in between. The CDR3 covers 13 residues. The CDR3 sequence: CASSSGNSYEQYF. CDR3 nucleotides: TGTGCCAGCAGCTCAGGGAACTCCTACGAGCAGTACTTC.

The CDR3 bases are TGTGCCAGCAGTTTTGGGACAGGGGGATATGGCTACACCTTC. It specifies CASSFGTGGYGYTF. The V call is TRBV27, the J call TRBJ1-2, with 11 positions matching TRBD1. V shed 3 bases, J shed 5 bases, and the junction held 2 bases outside the gene matches. Germline values: CDR1 MNHEY, CDR2 SMNVEV (reference sequence). This CDR3 region has 14 residues.

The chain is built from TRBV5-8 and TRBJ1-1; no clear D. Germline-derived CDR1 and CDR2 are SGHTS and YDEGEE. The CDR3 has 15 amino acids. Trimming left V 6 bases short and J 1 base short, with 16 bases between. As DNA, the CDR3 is TGTGCCAGCAAAAGCCGGGATGGTGCGAACACTGAAGCTTTCTTT. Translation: CASKSRDGANTEAFF. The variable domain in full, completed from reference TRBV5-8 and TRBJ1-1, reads EAGVTQSPTHLIKTRGQQATLRCSPISGHTSVYWYQQALGLGLQFLLWYDEGEERNRGNFPPRFSGRQFPNYSSELNVNALELEDSALYLCASKSRDGANTEAFFGQGTRLTVV.

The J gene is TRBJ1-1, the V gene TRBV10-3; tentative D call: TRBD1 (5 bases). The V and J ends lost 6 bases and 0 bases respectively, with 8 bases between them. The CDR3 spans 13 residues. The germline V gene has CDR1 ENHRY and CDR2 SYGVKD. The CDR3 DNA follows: TGTGCCATCAGGGACACTCTGAACACTGAAGCTTTCTTT. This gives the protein CAIRDTLNTEAFF.

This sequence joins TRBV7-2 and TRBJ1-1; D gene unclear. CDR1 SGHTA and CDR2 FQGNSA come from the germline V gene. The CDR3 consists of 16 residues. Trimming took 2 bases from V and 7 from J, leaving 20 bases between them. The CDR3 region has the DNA TGTGCCAGCAGCTTACTCACCGCCGGGGTCTTGGGTGAAGCTTTCTTT. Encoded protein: CASSLLTAGVLGEAFF.

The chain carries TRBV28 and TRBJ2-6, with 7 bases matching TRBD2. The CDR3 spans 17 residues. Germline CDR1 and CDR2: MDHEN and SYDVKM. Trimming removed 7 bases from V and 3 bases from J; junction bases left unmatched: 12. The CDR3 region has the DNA TGTGCCAGCACCCCCAGAGTGGGACTATATGGGGCCAACGTCCTGACTTTC. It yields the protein CASTPRVGLYGANVLTF.

The CDR3 region is CASGRTSGSIDEQFF. For the CDR3, the DNA is TGTGCCAGCGGTCGGACTAGCGGGAGCATCGATGAGCAGTTCTTC. This chain connects TRBV7-2 to TRBJ2-1; 13 bases agree with TRBD2. The germline V gene has CDR1 SGHTA and CDR2 FQGNSA. This CDR3 has 15 amino acids. V dropped 8 bases and J dropped 8; count of bases not matched to a gene: 9.

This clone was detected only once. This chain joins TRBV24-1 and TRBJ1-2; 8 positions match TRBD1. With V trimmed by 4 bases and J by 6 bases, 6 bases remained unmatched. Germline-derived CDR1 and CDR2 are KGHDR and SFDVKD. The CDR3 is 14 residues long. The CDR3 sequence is CATSDLQGAHGYTF. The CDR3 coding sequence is TGTGCCACCAGTGACCTTCAGGGGGCACATGGCTACACCTTC.

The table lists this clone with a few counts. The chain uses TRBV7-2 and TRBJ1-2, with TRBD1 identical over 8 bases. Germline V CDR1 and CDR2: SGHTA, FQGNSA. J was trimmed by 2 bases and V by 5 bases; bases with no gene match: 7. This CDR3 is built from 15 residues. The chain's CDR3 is CASSPATGGNYGYTF. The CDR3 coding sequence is TGTGCCAGCAGCCCGGCCACAGGGGGAAACTATGGCTACACCTTC.

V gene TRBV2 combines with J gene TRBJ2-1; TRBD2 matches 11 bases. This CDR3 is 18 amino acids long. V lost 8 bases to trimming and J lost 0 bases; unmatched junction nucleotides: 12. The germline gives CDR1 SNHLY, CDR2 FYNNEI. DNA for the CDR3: TGTGCCAGCGGATCCGGGACTAGCGGACCTCGCTCCTACAATGAGCAGTTCTTC. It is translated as CASGSGTSGPRSYNEQFF. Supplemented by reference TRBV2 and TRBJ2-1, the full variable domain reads EPEVTQTPSHQVTQMGQEVILRCVPISNHLYFYWYRQILGQKVEFLVSFYNNEISEKSEIFDDQFSVERPDGSNFTLKIRSTKLEDSAMYFCASGSGTSGPRSYNEQFFGPGTRLTVL.

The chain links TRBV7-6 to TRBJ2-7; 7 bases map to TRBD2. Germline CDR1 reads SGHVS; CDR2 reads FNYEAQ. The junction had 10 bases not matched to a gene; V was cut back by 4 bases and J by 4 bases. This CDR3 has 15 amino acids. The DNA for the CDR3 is TGTGCCAGCAGCTCCGTGGGGGGGACCTCTTACGAGCAGTACTTC. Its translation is CASSSVGGTSYEQYF.

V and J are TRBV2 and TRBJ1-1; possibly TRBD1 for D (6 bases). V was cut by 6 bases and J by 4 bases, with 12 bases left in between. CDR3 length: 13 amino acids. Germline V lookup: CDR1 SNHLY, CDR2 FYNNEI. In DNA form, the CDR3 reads TGTGCCAGCAGCTACAGGGTCGGCACTGAAGCTTTCTTT. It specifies CASSYRVGTEAFF. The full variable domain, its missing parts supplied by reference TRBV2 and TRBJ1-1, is EPEVTQTPSHQVTQMGQEVILRCVPISNHLYFYWYRQILGQKVEFLVSFYNNEISEKSEIFDDQFSVERPDGSNFTLKIRSTKLEDSAMYFCASSYRVGTEAFFGQGTRLTVV.

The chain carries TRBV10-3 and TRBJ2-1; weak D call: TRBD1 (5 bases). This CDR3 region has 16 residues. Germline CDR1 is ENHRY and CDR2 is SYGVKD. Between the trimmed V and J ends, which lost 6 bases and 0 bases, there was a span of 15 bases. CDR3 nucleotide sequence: TGTGCCATCAGCGTCTTGGGCGACAGCTCCTACAATGAGCAGTTCTTC. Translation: CAISVLGDSSYNEQFF.

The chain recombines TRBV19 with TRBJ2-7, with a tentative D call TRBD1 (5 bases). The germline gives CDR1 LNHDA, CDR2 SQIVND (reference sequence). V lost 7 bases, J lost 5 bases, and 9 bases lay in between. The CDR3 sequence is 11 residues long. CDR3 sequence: CASNNRNEQYF. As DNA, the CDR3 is TGTGCCAGTAACAACAGGAACGAGCAGTACTTC.

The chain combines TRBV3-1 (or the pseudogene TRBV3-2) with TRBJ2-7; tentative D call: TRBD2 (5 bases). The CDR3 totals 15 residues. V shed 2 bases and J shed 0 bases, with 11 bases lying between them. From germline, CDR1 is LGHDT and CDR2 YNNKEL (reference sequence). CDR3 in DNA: TGTGCCAGCAGCCAATTAGGACTTAGCTCCTACGAGCAGTACTTC. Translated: CASSQLGLSSYEQYF.

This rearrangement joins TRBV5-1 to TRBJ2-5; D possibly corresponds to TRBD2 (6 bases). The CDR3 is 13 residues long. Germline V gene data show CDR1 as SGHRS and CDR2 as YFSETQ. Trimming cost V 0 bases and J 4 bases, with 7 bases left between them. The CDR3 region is CASSLAGGETQYF. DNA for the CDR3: TGCGCCAGCAGCTTGGCCGGGGGAGAGACCCAGTACTTC.

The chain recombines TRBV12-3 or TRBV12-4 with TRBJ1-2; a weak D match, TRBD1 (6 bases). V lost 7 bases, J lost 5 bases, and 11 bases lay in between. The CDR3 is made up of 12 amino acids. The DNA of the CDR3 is TGTGCCAGCATGCAGGGGAGTTATGGCTACACCTTC. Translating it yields CASMQGSYGYTF.

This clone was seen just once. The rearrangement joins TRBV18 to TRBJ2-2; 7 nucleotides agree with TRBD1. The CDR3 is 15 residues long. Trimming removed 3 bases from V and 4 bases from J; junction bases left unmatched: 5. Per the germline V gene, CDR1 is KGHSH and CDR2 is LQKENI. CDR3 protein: CASSPRQGVTGELFF. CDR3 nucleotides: TGTGCCAGCTCACCGAGACAGGGAGTCACCGGGGAGCTGTTTTTT.

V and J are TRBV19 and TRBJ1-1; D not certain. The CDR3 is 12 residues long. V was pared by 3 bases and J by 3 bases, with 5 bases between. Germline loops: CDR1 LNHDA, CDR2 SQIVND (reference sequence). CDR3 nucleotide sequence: TGTGCCAGTAGTATGACTTACACTGAAGCTTTCTTT. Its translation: CASSMTYTEAFF.

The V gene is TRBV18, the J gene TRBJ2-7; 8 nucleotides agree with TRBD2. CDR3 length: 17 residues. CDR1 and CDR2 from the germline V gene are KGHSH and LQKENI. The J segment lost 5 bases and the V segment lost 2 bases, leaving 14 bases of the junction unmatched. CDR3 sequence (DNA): TGTGCCAGCTCACCAGTTGAGGACGGGACTAGACTCCACGAGCAGTACTTC. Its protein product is CASSPVEDGTRLHEQYF. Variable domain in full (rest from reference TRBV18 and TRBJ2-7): NAGVMQNPRHLVRRRGQEARLRCSPMKGHSHVYWYRQLPEEGLKFMVYLQKENIIDESGMPKERFSAEFPKEGPSILRIQQVVRGDSAAYFCASSPVEDGTRLHEQYFGPGTRLTVT.

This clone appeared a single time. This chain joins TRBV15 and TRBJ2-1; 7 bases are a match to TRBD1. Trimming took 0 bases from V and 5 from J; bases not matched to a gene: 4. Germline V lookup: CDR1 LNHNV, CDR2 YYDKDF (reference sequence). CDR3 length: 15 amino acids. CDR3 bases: TGTGCCACCAGCAGAGATCAGGGGGACCACAATGAGCAGTTCTTC. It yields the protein CATSRDQGDHNEQFF.

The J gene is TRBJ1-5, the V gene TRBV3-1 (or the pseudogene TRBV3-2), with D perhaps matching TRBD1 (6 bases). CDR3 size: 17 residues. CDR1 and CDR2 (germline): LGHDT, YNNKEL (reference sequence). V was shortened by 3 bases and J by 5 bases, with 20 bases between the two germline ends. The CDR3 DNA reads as TGTGCCAGCAGCCACAGATACAGGGTGGCGAGGGATCAGCCCCAGCATTTT. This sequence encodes CASSHRYRVARDQPQHF.

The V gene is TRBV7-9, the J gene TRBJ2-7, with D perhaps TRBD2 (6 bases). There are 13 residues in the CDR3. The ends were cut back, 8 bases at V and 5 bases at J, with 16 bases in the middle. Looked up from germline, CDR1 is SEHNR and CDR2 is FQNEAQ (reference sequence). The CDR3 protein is CASARGTAHEQYF. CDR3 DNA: TGTGCCAGCGCGCGGGGCACAGCCCACGAGCAGTACTTC.